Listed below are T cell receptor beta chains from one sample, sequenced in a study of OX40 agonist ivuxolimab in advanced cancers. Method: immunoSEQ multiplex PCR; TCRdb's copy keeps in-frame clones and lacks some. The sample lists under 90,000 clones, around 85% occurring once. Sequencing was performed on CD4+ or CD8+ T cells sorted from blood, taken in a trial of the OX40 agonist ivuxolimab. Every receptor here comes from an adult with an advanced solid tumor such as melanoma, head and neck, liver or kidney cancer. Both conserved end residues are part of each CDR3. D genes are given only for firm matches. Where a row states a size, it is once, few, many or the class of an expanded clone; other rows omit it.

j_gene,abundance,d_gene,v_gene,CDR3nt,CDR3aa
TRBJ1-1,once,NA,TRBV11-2,TGTGCCAGCAGAATCCTCCGGGGGGGGCTGAGAGCTTTCTTT,CASRILRGGLRAFF
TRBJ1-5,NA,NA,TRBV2,TGTGCCAGCAGTGAAGCGGGCCCTAGCAATCAGCCCCAGCATTTT,CASSEAGPSNQPQHF
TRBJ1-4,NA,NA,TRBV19,TGTGCCAGTAGTATCGGCTCTGTAACTAATGAAAAACTGTTTTTT,CASSIGSVTNEKLFF
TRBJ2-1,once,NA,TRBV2,TGTGCCAGCAGCCTGGACACTTACAATGAGCAGTTCTTC,CASSLDTYNEQFF
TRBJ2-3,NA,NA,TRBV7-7,TGTGCTAGCAGCTTATTCGCGGGGGATACGCAGTATTTT,CASSLFAGDTQYF
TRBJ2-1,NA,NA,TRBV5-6,TGTGCCAGCAGCGTAACGGGGGCCAACCTATACAATGAGCAGTTCTTC,CASSVTGANLYNEQFF
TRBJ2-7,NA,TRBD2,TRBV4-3,TGCGCCAGCAGCCAAAGCACTAGCGGATCCTACGAGCAGTACTTC,CASSQSTSGSYEQYF
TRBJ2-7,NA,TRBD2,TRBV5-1,TGCGCCAGCAGCCCGATGACTAGCGGGAACTCCTACGAGCAGTACTTC,CASSPMTSGNSYEQYF
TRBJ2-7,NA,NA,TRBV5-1,TGCGCCAGCAGCGAGAGGACTGGATACGAGCAGTACTTC,CASSERTGYEQYF
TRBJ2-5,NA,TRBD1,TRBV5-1,TGCGCCAGCAGCGGGACAGGAAAAGAGACCCAGTACTTC,CASSGTGKETQYF
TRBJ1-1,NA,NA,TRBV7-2,TGTGCCAGCAGGAGGTCGGGCGGCTTTGGGACTGAAGCTTTCTTT,CASRRSGGFGTEAFF
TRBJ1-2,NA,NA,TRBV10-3,TGTGCCATCAGTGAGATACGAGACTATGGCTACACCTTC,CAISEIRDYGYTF
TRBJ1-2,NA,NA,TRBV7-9,TGTGCCAGCAGCTTAGATCCGGGATACTATGGCTACACCTTC,CASSLDPGYYGYTF
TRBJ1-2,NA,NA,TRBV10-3,TGTGCCATCAGTGAGCCGAATCGTGGGACTCCCACCGGCTATGGCTACACCTTC,CAISEPNRGTPTGYGYTF
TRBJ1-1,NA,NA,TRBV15,TGTGCCACCAGCAGAGGATTGTTGGCGCGAGAGCGTGGTGAAGCTTTCTTT,CATSRGLLARERGEAFF
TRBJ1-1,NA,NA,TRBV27,TGTGCCAGCCGCCCCGGTTCTGAAGCTTTCTTT,CASRPGSEAFF
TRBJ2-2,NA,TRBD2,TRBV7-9,TGTGCCAGCAGCCGACTGGGCGGGGGAGCGGCCGGGGAGCTGTTTTTT,CASSRLGGGAAGELFF
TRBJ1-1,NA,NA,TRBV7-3,TGTGCCAGCAGCTTCGGAGCGAACACTGAAGCTTTCTTT,CASSFGANTEAFF
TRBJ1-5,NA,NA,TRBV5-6,TGTGCCAGCAGCTTGCGTCAGGGCAGCAATCAGCCCCAGCATTTT,CASSLRQGSNQPQHF
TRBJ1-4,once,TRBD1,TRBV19,TGTGCCAGTATCAAGAAGGGGACAGCGGGAAAACTGTTTTTT,CASIKKGTAGKLFF
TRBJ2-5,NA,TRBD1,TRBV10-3,TGTGCCATCAGTTCCACCACCGGGACAGGAGAAGAGACCCAGTACTTC,CAISSTTGTGEETQYF
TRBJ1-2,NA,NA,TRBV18,TGTGCCAGCTCCCCAGGGTTTCCCTATGGCTACACCTTC,CASSPGFPYGYTF
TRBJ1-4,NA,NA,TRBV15,TGTGCCACCAGCAGAGATCAGGGGAGGAATGAAAAACTGTTTTTT,CATSRDQGRNEKLFF
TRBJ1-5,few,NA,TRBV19,TGTGCCAGTAGTATAGGGGCGGCGGGGCAGCCCCAGCATTTT,CASSIGAAGQPQHF
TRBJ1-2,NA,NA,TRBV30,TGTGCCTGGAGTACCCAGACCGGGGGCTACACCTTC,CAWSTQTGGYTF
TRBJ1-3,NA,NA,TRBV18,TGTGCCAGCTCACCAACCCGAAACACCATATATTTT,CASSPTRNTIYF
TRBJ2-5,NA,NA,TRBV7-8,TGTGCCAGCAGCACCCGGGACACGGAGTACTTC,CASSTRDTEYF
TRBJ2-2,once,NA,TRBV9,TGTGCCAGCAGCGTACAGGGGAGGGGCACCGGGGAGCTGTTTTTT,CASSVQGRGTGELFF
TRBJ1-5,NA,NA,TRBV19,TGTGCCAGTAGTTGGCCAGGGGCCGTCAATAGCAATCAGCCCCAGCATTTT,CASSWPGAVNSNQPQHF